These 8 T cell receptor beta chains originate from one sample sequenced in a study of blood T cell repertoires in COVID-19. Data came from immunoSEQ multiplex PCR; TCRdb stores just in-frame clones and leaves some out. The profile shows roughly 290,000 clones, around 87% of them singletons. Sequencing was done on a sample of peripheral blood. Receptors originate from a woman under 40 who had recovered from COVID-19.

The CDR3 DNA sequence: TGTGCCAGCAGGGGGACAGGGGCTGAAGCTTTCTTT. Translation: CASRGTGAEAFF. The chain recombines TRBV2 with TRBJ1-1; 10 bases agree with TRBD1. CDR3 length equals 12 residues. The germline gives CDR1 SNHLY, CDR2 FYNNEI. Trimming took 6 bases from V and 6 from J; bases not matched to a gene: 1.

The CDR3 loop reads CASSLVIGNTEAFF. The DNA for the CDR3 is TGTGCCAGCAGCTTGGTGATCGGGAACACTGAAGCTTTCTTT. This sequence joins TRBV7-8 and TRBJ1-1; D ambiguous. Germline CDR1 is SGHVS and CDR2 is FQNEAQ. V was trimmed by 3 bases and J by 1 base, leaving 9 bases between them. The length of the CDR3 is 14 residues.

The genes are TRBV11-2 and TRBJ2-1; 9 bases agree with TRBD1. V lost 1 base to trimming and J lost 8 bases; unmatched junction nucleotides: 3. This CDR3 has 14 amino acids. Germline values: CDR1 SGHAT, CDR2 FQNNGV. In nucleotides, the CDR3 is TGTGCCAGCAGCTTAGGGACAGGGGAGGATGAGCAGTTCTTC. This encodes CASSLGTGEDEQFF.

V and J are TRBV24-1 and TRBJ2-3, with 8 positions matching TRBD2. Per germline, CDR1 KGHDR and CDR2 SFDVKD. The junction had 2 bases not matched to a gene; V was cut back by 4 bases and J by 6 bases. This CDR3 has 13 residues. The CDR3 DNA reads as TGTGCCACCAGTGAAGCGGGAGCTGATACGCAGTATTTT. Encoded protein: CATSEAGADTQYF.

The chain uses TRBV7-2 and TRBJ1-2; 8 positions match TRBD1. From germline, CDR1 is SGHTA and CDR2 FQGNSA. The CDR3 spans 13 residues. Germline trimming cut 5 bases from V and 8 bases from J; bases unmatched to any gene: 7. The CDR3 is CASSPRQGLGYTF. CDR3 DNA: TGTGCCAGCAGCCCACGACAGGGGTTGGGCTACACCTTC.

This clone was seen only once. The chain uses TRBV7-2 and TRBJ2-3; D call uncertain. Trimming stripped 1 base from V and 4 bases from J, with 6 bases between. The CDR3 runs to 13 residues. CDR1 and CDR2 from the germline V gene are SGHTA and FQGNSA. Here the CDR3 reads CASSLGEADTQYF. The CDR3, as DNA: TGTGCCAGCAGCTTAGGAGAGGCAGATACGCAGTATTTT.

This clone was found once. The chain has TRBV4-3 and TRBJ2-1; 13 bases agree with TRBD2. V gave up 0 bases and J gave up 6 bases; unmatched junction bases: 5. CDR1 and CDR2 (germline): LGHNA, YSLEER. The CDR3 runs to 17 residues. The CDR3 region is CASSQEEGTSGTNEQFF. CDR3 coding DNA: TGCGCCAGCAGCCAAGAGGAGGGGACTAGCGGGACCAATGAGCAGTTCTTC.

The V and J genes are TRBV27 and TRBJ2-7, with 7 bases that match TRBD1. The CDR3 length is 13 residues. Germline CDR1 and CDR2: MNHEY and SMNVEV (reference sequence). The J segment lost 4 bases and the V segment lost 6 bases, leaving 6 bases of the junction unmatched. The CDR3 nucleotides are TGTGCCAGCAGAGCCGGGACAGTGTACGAGCAGTACTTC. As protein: CASRAGTVYEQYF.